These 13 T cell receptor beta chains were all obtained from the same sample, sequenced in a study of PD-L1 blockade in urothelial cancer. Libraries were prepared by immunoSEQ multiplex PCR; TCRdb keeps only in-frame clonotypes and omits some of them. This sample has about 90,000 clones; 90% occur once, and the top ten carry approximately 10%. The specimen was PBMCs, collected around atezolizumab (anti-PD-L1) treatment. These receptors all stem from a man between 60 and 75 years old with urothelial cancer.

The chain employs TRBV6-1 and TRBJ2-7; 7 bases agree with TRBD1. V lost 2 bases to trimming and J lost 3 bases; unmatched junction nucleotides: 7. This CDR3 has 15 amino acids. Germline values: CDR1 MNHNS, CDR2 SASEGT. CDR3 in DNA: TGTGCCAGCAGTGAAAGACCGGGACAGAACTACGAGCAGTACTTC. Its protein product is CASSERPGQNYEQYF.

The V gene is TRBV6-6, the J gene TRBJ2-7; 7 bases are a match to TRBD2. V was pared by 6 bases and J by 0 bases, with 2 bases of the junction left unmatched. Germline V CDR1 and CDR2: MNHNY, SVGAGI (reference sequence). The CDR3 loop spans 13 amino acids. CDR3 sequence (DNA): TGTGCCAGCAGGGCGGGGGACTCCTACGAGCAGTACTTC. Protein sequence: CASRAGDSYEQYF.

The CDR3 loop is CASSTETGWAGELFF. As DNA, the CDR3 is TGTGCCAGTAGTACGGAGACAGGGTGGGCCGGGGAGCTGTTTTTT. This sequence joins TRBV19 and TRBJ2-2; TRBD1 aligns across 7 bases. V was pared by 4 bases and J by 6 bases, with 8 bases of the junction left unmatched. This CDR3 is built from 15 residues. Germline assignment: CDR1 LNHDA and CDR2 SQIVND (reference sequence).

This chain connects TRBV28 to TRBJ2-3, with D possibly matching TRBD2 (5 bases). CDR1 and CDR2 (germline): MDHEN, SYDVKM. The CDR3 is 15 residues long. Trimming took off 4 bases at V and 3 bases at J, with 14 bases between the two ends. CDR3 sequence: CASSSPHLATDTQYF. As DNA, the CDR3 is TGTGCCAGCAGTTCGCCCCACCTAGCTACAGATACGCAGTATTTT.

This chain joins TRBV9 and TRBJ1-1; maybe TRBD1 (6 bases). Trimming pared 3 bases from V and 2 bases from J, leaving 17 bases between. This CDR3 has 16 residues. The germline CDR1 and CDR2 sequences are SGDLS and YYNGEE. As DNA, the CDR3 is TGTGCCAGCAGCGGAGTCCTTACAGGGAAAAACACTGAAGCTTTCTTT. It specifies CASSGVLTGKNTEAFF.

V gene TRBV30 combines with J gene TRBJ2-7; 10 positions match TRBD1. The trim removed 4 bases at V and 5 bases at J, leaving 5 bases unmatched. The germline V gene encodes CDR1 GTSNPN and CDR2 SVGIG (reference sequence). This CDR3 has 13 residues. CDR3 nucleotide sequence: TGTGCCTGGACCCGGGACAGGGGTGACGAGCAGTACTTC. Amino acids: CAWTRDRGDEQYF.

This chain uses TRBV9 with TRBJ2-1, with D perhaps TRBD2 (5 bases). CDR3 length: 15 amino acids. Germline CDR1 SGDLS, CDR2 YYNGEE. V lost 3 bases to trimming and J lost 4 bases, with 14 bases between them. The CDR3 here is CASSGGPRGYNEQFF. The CDR3 DNA follows: TGTGCCAGCAGCGGCGGACCCCGGGGTTACAATGAGCAGTTCTTC.

This clone is a singleton in its sample. The rearrangement joins TRBV6-1 to TRBJ2-4; possible D gene TRBD2, 5 bases. The CDR3 is 17 amino acids. Germline CDR1 is MNHNS and CDR2 is SASEGT. V was pared by 3 bases and J by 1 base, with 16 bases between. The chain's CDR3 is CASSENFDRGAKNIQYF. CDR3 DNA sequence: TGTGCCAGCAGTGAGAACTTTGACCGCGGGGCCAAAAACATTCAGTACTTC.

The chain has TRBV2 and TRBJ2-1; TRBD1 agrees at 8 bases. J was trimmed by 9 bases and V by 7 bases; bases with no gene match: 8. CDR1 is SNHLY, CDR2 FYNNEI, per germline. The CDR3 has 13 residues. CDR3 in DNA: TGTGCCAGCAAGGGCAGGGGGCGGATTGAGCAGTTCTTC. This gives the protein CASKGRGRIEQFF.

The chain combines TRBV7-2 with TRBJ1-1; possibly TRBD1 for D (5 bases). Trimming removed 5 bases at V and 5 bases at J, with 12 bases between. The germline V gene encodes CDR1 SGHTA and CDR2 FQGNSA. There are 13 residues in the CDR3. The CDR3 loop reads CASSPVTVTEAFF. The CDR3 DNA is TGTGCCAGCAGCCCCGTGACAGTAACTGAAGCTTTCTTT.

The count of this clone is one. The rearrangement joins TRBV6-1 to TRBJ2-7; D uncertain. The CDR3 runs to 14 residues. Germline CDR1 and CDR2: MNHNS and SASEGT. The ends were cut back, 1 base at V and 3 bases at J, with 10 bases in the middle. The CDR3, as DNA: TGTGCCAGCAGTGAAGATCCCCGGTACTACGAGCAGTACTTC. Protein: CASSEDPRYYEQYF.

The chain links TRBV4-3 to TRBJ1-1; 7 positions agree with TRBD1. The CDR3 is 13 amino acids. The germline gives CDR1 LGHNA, CDR2 YSLEER. V lost 8 bases and J lost 7; bases outside the gene matches: 10. The CDR3 spells CASSEQTGYEAFF. DNA of the CDR3: TGCGCCAGCTCCGAACAGACAGGGTATGAAGCTTTCTTT.

The chain's CDR3 is CASSEFGTGIGYTF. The CDR3 DNA follows: TGTGCCAGCAGTGAATTCGGGACAGGTATTGGCTACACCTTC. This chain uses TRBV6-1 with TRBJ1-2; 8 bases are a match to TRBD1. Trimming removed 2 bases from V and 7 bases from J; junction bases left unmatched: 6. Per the germline V gene, CDR1 is MNHNS and CDR2 is SASEGT. The length of the CDR3 is 14 residues.